The 27 T cell receptor beta chains given below trace back to one sample, sequenced in a study of T-cell memory formation after mild COVID-19. TCRdb fed the 5' RACE reads into MiXCR, producing one record per CDR3 protein. Here the sample spans fewer than 450,000 distinct CDR3 sequences, approximately 25% being singletons. Input material: PBMCs or a T cell subset sorted from them (not recorded which). These receptor sequences come from an adult woman who had mild COVID-19 (a few samples of this study predate the infection). Cell type and time point are not known.

The chain is built from TRBV7-3 and TRBJ2-1; 11 positions match TRBD2. The CDR3 runs to 12 residues. CDR1 SGHTA and CDR2 FQGTGA come from the germline V gene. V lost 5 bases to trimming and J lost 15 bases; unmatched junction nucleotides: 6. The DNA for the CDR3 is TGTGCCAGCAGCGTACTAGCGGGAGTTTTGTTCTTC. It yields the protein CASSVLAGVLFF.

The rearrangement joins TRBV20-1 to TRBJ1-5; a weak D match, TRBD1 (6 bases). CDR1 is DFQATT and CDR2 is SNEGSKA in the germline V gene (reference sequence). This CDR3 region has 14 residues. Trimming removed 0 bases at V and 8 bases at J, with 14 bases between. The chain's CDR3 is CSARDWAGEKPQHF. In DNA, the CDR3 is TGCAGTGCTAGAGATTGGGCAGGGGAGAAGCCCCAGCATTTT.

The J gene is TRBJ2-6, the V gene TRBV12-3 or TRBV12-4; D remains unclear. V was trimmed by 7 bases and J by 2 bases, leaving 9 bases between them. CDR3 length equals 14 residues. The CDR3 bases are TGTGCCAGCAACACGCAGACTGGGGCCAACGTCCTGACTTTC. Protein: CASNTQTGANVLTF.

This clonotype showed up just a few times. This chain connects TRBV25-1 to TRBJ2-7, with 14 bases lining up with TRBD2. J was trimmed by 0 bases and V by 4 bases; bases with no gene match: 14. The CDR3 length is 20 residues. Germline V CDR1 and CDR2: MGHDK, SYGVNS. CDR3 amino acids: CASSATPGTSGRRLSYEQYF. The CDR3 region has the DNA TGTGCCAGCAGTGCCACCCCCGGGACTAGCGGGAGAAGACTCTCCTACGAGCAGTACTTC.

This clonotype occurred many times. The chain links TRBV5-6 to TRBJ2-7; the D is unclear. Looked up from germline, CDR1 is SGHDT and CDR2 is YYEEEE. V shed 0 bases and J shed 0 bases, with 4 bases lying between them. This CDR3 is 13 amino acids long. Here the CDR3 reads CASSLAISYEQYF. As DNA, the CDR3 is TGTGCCAGCAGCTTGGCTATCTCCTACGAGCAGTACTTC.

The V gene is TRBV5-1, the J gene TRBJ2-1, with D possibly being TRBD1 (5 bases). The V end was cut by 1 base, the J end by 1 base, with 12 bases between. This CDR3 spans 16 amino acids. Germline V gene data show CDR1 as SGHRS and CDR2 as YFSETQ. DNA of the CDR3: TGCGCCAGCAGCTTGTTTCGGGCAGGGTCCTACAATGAGCAGTTCTTC. It yields the protein CASSLFRAGSYNEQFF.

This chain connects TRBV5-6 to TRBJ2-1; 8 bases map to TRBD2. The V gene's germline CDR1 is SGHDT and CDR2 YYEEEE. V shed 4 bases and J 9 bases; nucleotides not matched to a gene: 3. The CDR3 covers 12 residues. The CDR3 DNA sequence: TGTGCCAGCAGCCGCCTAGCGGGTGAGCAGTTCTTC. Translation gives CASSRLAGEQFF.

This clonotype showed up just a few times. J is TRBJ1-3 and V is TRBV9; 9 bases are a match to TRBD1. Germline V CDR1 and CDR2: SGDLS, YYNGEE. The CDR3 runs to 16 residues. V was clipped by 3 bases and J by 0 bases; unmatched bases: 4. CDR3 sequence (DNA): TGTGCCAGCAGCGACCGGGACAGGGCCTCTGGAAACACCATATATTTT. Its protein product is CASSDRDRASGNTIYF. Based on the CDR3 plus reference TRBV9 and TRBJ1-3, the full variable domain is DSGVTQTPKHLITATGQRVTLRCSPRSGDLSVYWYQQSLDQGLQFLIQYYNGEERAKGNILERFSAQQFPDLHSELNLSSLELGDSALYFCASSDRDRASGNTIYFGEGSWLTVV.

The chain carries TRBV20-1 and TRBJ2-7, with 7 positions matching TRBD1. CDR3 length: 11 residues. CDR1 is DFQATT and CDR2 is SNEGSKA in the germline V gene (reference sequence). With 4 bases clipped from V and 5 bases from J, the junction kept 2 bases outside the gene matches. CDR3 coding DNA: TGCAGTGCTAAGCAGGGGGACGAGCAGTACTTC. This codes for CSAKQGDEQYF.

This clonotype was recorded a few times. The chain is built from TRBV6-2 or TRBV6-3 and TRBJ2-1; D gene uncertain. Germline loops: CDR1 MNHEY, CDR2 SVGEGT. Trimming pared 2 bases from V and 10 bases from J, leaving 9 bases between. The CDR3 contains 12 residues. CDR3 in DNA: TGTGCCAGCAGTTACATGTCGAGAGAGCAGTTCTTC. Translating it yields CASSYMSREQFF.

This clonotype has more than one count but fewer than ten. This sequence joins TRBV21-1 and TRBJ1-5; the table's D call of TRBD1 was not tested on the DNA. TRBV21-1 is a known pseudogene. This CDR3 is 17 amino acids long. Here the CDR3 DNA reads TGTGCCAGCAGCAAAGAAGAGGGCAGGGGGAGCAATCAGCCCCAGCATTTT. This sequence encodes CASSKEEGRGSNQPQHF.

This chain links TRBV7-9 with TRBJ1-6, with D maybe TRBD1 (5 bases). Trimming removed 5 bases from V and 4 bases from J, with 9 bases in between. The CDR3 runs to 14 residues. In germline, CDR1 is SEHNR, CDR2 FQNEAQ (reference sequence). In DNA form, the CDR3 reads TGTGCCAGCAGCCCGGGACTGTATAATTCACCCCTCCACTTT. It encodes CASSPGLYNSPLHF.

This clonotype has a single count. The chain employs TRBV5-4 and TRBJ2-1; unclear D gene. The V and J ends lost 3 bases and 4 bases respectively, with 8 bases between them. Germline CDR1 and CDR2: SGHNT and YYREEE (reference sequence). The CDR3 runs 13 residues. CDR3: CASSSARYNEQFF. Here the CDR3 DNA reads TGTGCCAGCAGCTCGGCCAGATACAATGAGCAGTTCTTC.

The chain combines TRBV4-1 with TRBJ2-3, with 7 nucleotides matching TRBD2. The CDR3 extends over 16 amino acids. V shed 3 bases, J shed 5 bases, and the junction held 11 bases outside the gene matches. CDR1 is MGHRA, CDR2 YSYEKL, per germline. CDR3 amino acids: CASSQTSERGRDTQYF. The CDR3 nucleotides are TGCGCCAGCAGCCAGACGAGTGAGCGGGGTAGAGATACGCAGTATTTT.

This clonotype appeared a few times. The chain employs TRBV9 and TRBJ1-2; maybe TRBD1 (5 bases). The CDR3 has 13 residues. Germline assignment: CDR1 SGDLS and CDR2 YYNGEE. The ends were cut back, 0 bases at V and 7 bases at J, with 10 bases in the middle. The CDR3 sequence: CASSVAGFGGYTF. In DNA form, the CDR3 reads TGTGCCAGCAGCGTAGCAGGGTTTGGTGGCTACACCTTC.

This clonotype was seen more than once but under ten times. The rearrangement links TRBV9 to TRBJ2-2, with 7 nucleotides matching TRBD2. Germline V gives CDR1 SGDLS, CDR2 YYNGEE. The CDR3 is made up of 17 amino acids. J gave up 5 bases and V 0 bases, and 10 bases lay outside the gene matches. The CDR3 protein is CASSVVGGLGRTGELFF. The DNA for the CDR3 is TGTGCCAGCAGCGTAGTAGGTGGACTAGGGAGGACCGGGGAGCTGTTTTTT. The full variable domain, with the rest looked up from reference TRBV9 and TRBJ2-2, is DSGVTQTPKHLITATGQRVTLRCSPRSGDLSVYWYQQSLDQGLQFLIQYYNGEERAKGNILERFSAQQFPDLHSELNLSSLELGDSALYFCASSVVGGLGRTGELFFGEGSRLTVL.

The V and J genes are TRBV2 and TRBJ1-4, with TRBD1 matching 8 bases. The CDR3 runs 15 residues. Germline V lookup: CDR1 SNHLY, CDR2 FYNNEI. The trim removed 8 bases at V and 2 bases at J, leaving 7 bases unmatched. The CDR3 DNA follows: TGTGCCAGCCGAGTCCAGGGGGCGACTAATGAAAAACTGTTTTTT. It encodes CASRVQGATNEKLFF.

A few counts support this clonotype. The V gene is TRBV9, the J gene TRBJ2-3, with D perhaps TRBD2 (6 bases). The CDR3 totals 15 residues. Germline CDR1 is SGDLS and CDR2 is YYNGEE. The germline V and J ends were trimmed by 0 bases and 6 bases, with 14 bases remaining between them. The CDR3, as DNA: TGTGCCAGCAGCGTAGCCCTCGGGGGACCGGATACGCAGTATTTT. This encodes CASSVALGGPDTQYF.

The chain combines TRBV20-1 with TRBJ1-2; 9 nucleotides line up with TRBD1. Trimming took 0 bases from V and 1 from J; bases not matched to a gene: 6. Germline V lookup: CDR1 DFQATT, CDR2 SNEGSKA (reference sequence). The CDR3 runs to 16 residues. DNA of the CDR3: TGCAGTGCTAGAGATATCAGACAGGGGGATAACTATGGCTACACCTTC. Amino acid sequence: CSARDIRQGDNYGYTF.

This clonotype was seen more than once but under ten times. This chain uses TRBV5-1 with TRBJ2-7; a possible D gene is TRBD2 (6 bases). V lost 3 bases and J lost 2, with 18 bases in between. CDR3 length: 16 amino acids. Germline values: CDR1 SGHRS, CDR2 YFSETQ. CDR3 sequence reads: CASSYQEGVRAYEQYF. The CDR3 DNA reads as TGCGCCAGCAGCTATCAGGAGGGTGTAAGGGCCTACGAGCAGTACTTC.

V gene TRBV4-1 combines with J gene TRBJ2-2; D not certain. CDR3 length equals 16 residues. CDR1 is MGHRA, CDR2 YSYEKL, per germline. The V gene lost 2 bases and the J gene lost 6 bases, with 16 bases spanning the gap. CDR3 protein: CASSQYAGSVPGELFF. DNA for the CDR3: TGCGCCAGCAGCCAATACGCCGGTTCCGTACCCGGGGAGCTGTTTTTT.

The chain is built from TRBV4-2 and TRBJ2-3; TRBD2 might be the D (6 bases). The V end was cut by 0 bases, the J end by 0 bases, with 10 bases between. Germline CDR1 LGHNA, CDR2 YNFKEQ. The CDR3 has 16 residues. The CDR3 loop is CASSQDSGTSTDTQYF. CDR3 DNA: TGTGCCAGCAGCCAAGATAGCGGCACTAGCACAGATACGCAGTATTTT.

This clonotype has only a few counts. This chain connects TRBV7-3 to TRBJ2-2; 8 nucleotides match TRBD2. J lost 6 bases, V lost 4 bases, and 7 bases had no gene match. The CDR3 runs to 15 residues. Per the germline V gene, CDR1 is SGHTA and CDR2 is FQGTGA. The CDR3 nucleotides are TGTGCCAGCAGCTCCGCGGGAGGTGGGGCCGGGGAGCTGTTTTTT. Its translation: CASSSAGGGAGELFF.

This clonotype was picked up a small number of times. The chain employs TRBV5-1 and TRBJ2-7, with 10 bases that match TRBD1. Germline V gene lookup returns CDR1 SGHRS and CDR2 YFSETQ. With 0 bases clipped from V and 2 bases from J, the junction kept 5 bases outside the gene matches. This CDR3 is built from 16 residues. The DNA for the CDR3 is TGCGCCAGCAGCTTGGTAGGGACAGGGGACCCCTACGAGCAGTACTTC. Protein sequence: CASSLVGTGDPYEQYF.

The CDR3 nucleotides are TGCGCCAGCAGCCCAGGTCGAGCCTACGAGCAGTACTTC. Amino acid sequence: CASSPGRAYEQYF. The chain recombines TRBV4-1 with TRBJ2-7, with D uncertain. Germline V gives CDR1 MGHRA, CDR2 YSYEKL. This CDR3 contains 13 residues. Trimming took off 4 bases at V and 2 bases at J, with 9 bases between the two ends.

This clonotype showed up just a few times. The CDR3 sequence is CASIDRNYEQYF. The CDR3 DNA is TGTGCCAGCATTGACAGAAACTACGAGCAGTACTTC. The gene calls are TRBV28 and TRBJ2-7; D perhaps matches TRBD1 (5 bases). Per the germline V gene, CDR1 is MDHEN and CDR2 is SYDVKM. The CDR3 covers 12 residues. V shed 7 bases and J shed 3 bases, with 10 bases lying between them.

The rearrangement links TRBV4-1 to TRBJ1-5; a possible D gene is TRBD1 (6 bases). The CDR3 spans 16 residues. Germline V lookup: CDR1 MGHRA, CDR2 YSYEKL. The ends were cut back, 1 base at V and 3 bases at J, with 13 bases in the middle. In DNA form, the CDR3 reads TGCGCCAGCAGCCAAGGAGGGGGGCGGTTCAATCAGCCCCAGCATTTT. This translates into CASSQGGGRFNQPQHF.